A single sample gave rise to the 22 T cell receptor beta chains below, sequenced in a study of blood T cell repertoires in COVID-19. The protocol was immunoSEQ multiplex PCR, while the TCRdb copy is restricted to in-frame clones and leaves out a portion. The data show 200,000 to 250,000 clones, about 80% seen once. Sequenced input: peripheral blood. These receptors were collected from a woman in her 30s who had recovered from COVID-19.

The genes are TRBV5-1 and TRBJ2-1, with 11 bases lining up with TRBD2. The V and J ends lost 3 bases and 5 bases, in that order; junction bases with no gene match: 13. The germline gives CDR1 SGHRS, CDR2 YFSETQ. The length of the CDR3 is 18 residues. In nucleotides, the CDR3 is TGCGCCAGCAGCTCGGAGCCGGGACTAGCGGTCGCACACAATGAGCAGTTCTTC. Amino acid sequence: CASSSEPGLAVAHNEQFF.

A remark on this clone: Germline is not matched at one junction end, which may reflect a read error. This sequence joins TRBV30 and TRBJ1-2, with TRBD1 matching 7 bases. The CDR3 contains 12 residues. Looked up from germline, CDR1 is GTSNPN and CDR2 is SVGIG (reference sequence). The chain's CDR3 is CAWSEIDRVRAF. The CDR3 DNA follows: TGTGCCTGGAGTGAAATCGACAGGGTCAGGGCCTTC.

This chain links TRBV2 with TRBJ1-5, with 7 positions matching TRBD1. The CDR3 has 13 residues. V was pared by 7 bases and J by 2 bases, with 2 bases of the junction left unmatched. Germline assignment: CDR1 SNHLY and CDR2 FYNNEI. The CDR3: CASNGQGNQPQHF. The CDR3, as DNA: TGTGCCAGCAATGGACAGGGCAATCAGCCCCAGCATTTT.

The CDR3 sequence: CAWSKGGSGEEYF. CDR3 nucleotides: TGTGCCTGGAGTAAGGGGGGGTCTGGGGAGGAGTACTTC. V is TRBV30 and J is TRBJ2-7; D perhaps matches TRBD2 (7 bases). Germline loops: CDR1 GTSNPN, CDR2 SVGIG (reference sequence). The CDR3 is 13 residues long. V gave up 2 bases and J gave up 11 bases, with 19 bases separating them.

As regards this clone: Other DNA sequences from this sample encode an identical CDR3 as well. This sequence joins TRBV28 and TRBJ1-2; tentatively, D is TRBD1 (6 bases). This CDR3 has 13 amino acids. Trimming took 2 bases from V and 5 from J, leaving 9 bases between them. CDR1 and CDR2 (germline): MDHEN, SYDVKM. The DNA of the CDR3 is TGTGCCAGCAGTTTAACAGGGTATTATGGCTACACCTTC. Translated, it gives CASSLTGYYGYTF.

V is TRBV2 and J is TRBJ1-2; D may be TRBD1 (5 bases). Between the trimmed V and J ends, which lost 2 bases and 4 bases, there was a span of 17 bases. The CDR3 spans 16 residues. Germline loops: CDR1 SNHLY, CDR2 FYNNEI. The CDR3 DNA reads as TGTGCCAGCAGTGAAAGGTTCGGGCAGGGAGGCTATGGCTACACCTTC. Translating it yields CASSERFGQGGYGYTF. Looking up the rest from reference TRBV2 and TRBJ1-2 gives the full variable domain: EPEVTQTPSHQVTQMGQEVILRCVPISNHLYFYWYRQILGQKVEFLVSFYNNEISEKSEIFDDQFSVERPDGSNFTLKIRSTKLEDSAMYFCASSERFGQGGYGYTFGSGTRLTVV.

J is TRBJ2-2 and V is TRBV19; a weak D match, TRBD2 (5 bases). V shed 5 bases and J shed 4 bases, with 14 bases lying between them. The CDR3 covers 15 residues. CDR1 and CDR2 from the germline V gene are LNHDA and SQIVND (reference sequence). CDR3 amino acids: CASSSRELSTGELFF. CDR3 nucleotides: TGTGCCAGTAGTTCGAGGGAGTTGAGCACCGGGGAGCTGTTTTTT.

This clone appeared once. The rearrangement links TRBV27 to TRBJ1-6; 10 bases are a match to TRBD1. There are 15 residues in the CDR3. CDR1 and CDR2 (germline): MNHEY, SMNVEV (reference sequence). V was clipped by 5 bases and J by 11 bases; unmatched bases: 9. This CDR3 reads CASSQYGQGETPLHF. As DNA, the CDR3 is TGTGCCAGCAGTCAGTACGGACAGGGGGAGACACCCCTCCACTTT.

On this clone: At one boundary the junction diverges from the germline segment, which might be a read error. The chain recombines TRBV19 with TRBJ1-5, with a possible D match to TRBD1 (6 bases). Germline lookup yields CDR1 LNHDA and CDR2 SQIVND (reference sequence). CDR3 length: 12 amino acids. The CDR3 DNA reads as TGTGCCAGTAGCGCCGATGGACAGAGCGGGATTTTT. This codes for CASSADGQSGIF.

The CDR3 nucleotides are TGTGCCAGCAGCCTACTGCTCGCCGGGACAGATGATAATGAAAAACTGTTTTTT. Translation gives CASSLLLAGTDDNEKLFF. The V gene is TRBV4-2, the J gene TRBJ1-4; 7 bases map to TRBD1. The germline V gene has CDR1 LGHNA and CDR2 YNFKEQ. V was clipped by 4 bases and J by 4 bases; unmatched bases: 15. This CDR3 is 18 amino acids long.

V and J are TRBV11-2 and TRBJ2-1, with TRBD2 matching 10 bases. The CDR3 runs 19 residues. In germline, CDR1 is SGHAT, CDR2 FQNNGV. The J segment lost 0 bases and the V segment lost 1 base, leaving 9 bases of the junction unmatched. In DNA form, the CDR3 reads TGTGCCAGCAGCTTAGGGTGGCTAGCGGGAGCCATCTCCTACAATGAGCAGTTCTTC. It is translated as CASSLGWLAGAISYNEQFF.

This clone was seen more than once but under ten times. This sequence joins TRBV11-3 and TRBJ2-3; 13 nucleotides line up with TRBD2. This CDR3 is 16 amino acids long. CDR1 and CDR2 from the germline V gene are SGHNT and YENEEA. With 4 bases clipped from V and 6 bases from J, the junction kept 7 bases outside the gene matches. The CDR3 spells CASSWGLAGTRDTQYF. The DNA of the CDR3 is TGTGCCAGCAGCTGGGGACTAGCGGGAACGAGGGATACGCAGTATTTT.

The genes are TRBV29-1 and TRBJ1-1; TRBD1 matches at 9 bases. The CDR3 totals 13 residues. The junction had 12 bases not matched to a gene; V was cut back by 8 bases and J by 8 bases. Germline V gene sequence: CDR1 SQVTM, CDR2 ANQGSEA. The CDR3 region has the DNA TGCAGCCTAAGAACAGGGGGCGCAAGGGAAGCTTTCTTT. This codes for CSLRTGGAREAFF.

The chain employs TRBV29-1 and TRBJ1-1; the match to TRBD1 covers 8 bases. With 6 bases clipped from V and 4 bases from J, the junction kept 7 bases outside the gene matches. The CDR3 length is 13 residues. Germline lookup yields CDR1 SQVTM and CDR2 ANQGSEA. The CDR3 loop is CSVFGQGGTEAFF. Written as DNA, the CDR3 is TGCAGCGTGTTTGGACAGGGAGGCACTGAAGCTTTCTTT.

This chain links TRBV6-5 with TRBJ1-2; the D is unclear. This CDR3 is built from 13 residues. Between the trimmed V and J ends, which lost 0 bases and 8 bases, there was a span of 10 bases. Germline-derived CDR1 and CDR2 are MNHEY and SVGAGI. The CDR3 DNA reads TGTGCCAGCAGTTACTCGGGTGAGAGGGGCTACACCTTC. The encoded protein is CASSYSGERGYTF.

The gene calls are TRBV24-1 and TRBJ2-7, with 11 positions matching TRBD2. Losses at the gene ends were 3 bases for V and 2 bases for J; bases not matched to a gene: 5. The CDR3 is 16 amino acids. Germline CDR1 is KGHDR and CDR2 is SFDVKD. The CDR3 DNA follows: TGTGCCACCAGTGATGCCGGGACTAGCGGAGCCTACGAGCAGTACTTC. Translation gives CATSDAGTSGAYEQYF.

This chain links TRBV9 with TRBJ2-3; a weak D match, TRBD1 (5 bases). CDR1 SGDLS and CDR2 YYNGEE come from the germline V gene. The CDR3 runs 14 residues. V dropped 1 base and J dropped 6 bases, with 12 bases sitting between them. The CDR3 loop reads CASSVNVGLDTQYF. DNA of the CDR3: TGTGCCAGCAGCGTAAATGTGGGGCTGGATACGCAGTATTTT.

The genes are TRBV4-2 and TRBJ2-2; TRBD2 agrees at 7 bases. The CDR3 length is 18 residues. Germline V gene lookup returns CDR1 LGHNA and CDR2 YNFKEQ. The V and J ends lost 4 bases and 5 bases, in that order; junction bases with no gene match: 16. The CDR3 protein is CASSLLSGLAGVTGELFF. CDR3 DNA sequence: TGTGCCAGCAGCCTACTATCCGGACTTGCGGGAGTGACCGGGGAGCTGTTTTTT.

This chain uses TRBV10-2 with TRBJ2-6; D not certain. The length of the CDR3 is 14 residues. V lost 10 bases and J 0 bases, leaving 10 bases between the germline ends. The germline CDR1 and CDR2 sequences are WSHSY and SAAADI. The CDR3 region has the DNA TGCGCCACTATTACCGGCTCTGGGGCCAACGTCCTGACTTTC. Protein: CATITGSGANVLTF.

This CDR3 is CASSIVGQGTGELFF. In DNA, the CDR3 is TGTGCCAGTAGTATAGTGGGACAGGGGACCGGGGAGCTGTTTTTT. J is TRBJ2-2 and V is TRBV19, with 10 positions matching TRBD1. J was trimmed by 5 bases and V by 1 base; bases with no gene match: 1. CDR3 size: 15 residues. The germline V gene has CDR1 LNHDA and CDR2 SQIVND (reference sequence).

The rearrangement joins TRBV28 to TRBJ1-5; D is unclear. Germline CDR1 and CDR2: MDHEN and SYDVKM. Trimming took off 3 bases at V and 0 bases at J, with 9 bases between the two ends. This CDR3 contains 15 residues. The CDR3, as DNA: TGTGCCAGCAGTTTGCGGGGATATAGCAATCAGCCCCAGCATTTT. This gives the protein CASSLRGYSNQPQHF.

This chain uses TRBV5-4 with TRBJ2-7; D perhaps matches TRBD1 (6 bases). Germline V gene lookup returns CDR1 SGHNT and CDR2 YYREEE (reference sequence). The CDR3 extends over 14 amino acids. V dropped 1 base and J dropped 3 bases, with 11 bases sitting between them. The CDR3 loop is CASSLWDKDYEQYF. CDR3 in DNA: TGTGCCAGCAGCTTGTGGGACAAGGACTACGAGCAGTACTTC. Full variable domain (outside the CDR3, taken from reference TRBV5-4 and TRBJ2-7): ETGVTQSPTHLIKTRGQQVTLRCSSQSGHNTVSWYQQALGQGPQFIFQYYREEENGRGNFPPRFSGLQFPNYSSELNVNALELDDSALYLCASSLWDKDYEQYFGPGTRLTVT.